Detailed here is one T cell receptor beta chain. Profiled with immunoSEQ multiplex PCR; TCRdb holds only in-frame clones, not every one. The sample holds 70,000 to 90,000 clones, 80% seen once. The source of the sample is a study of T cells in localized non-small cell lung cancer. The CDR3 runs 17 residues. V lost 8 bases and J lost 2, with 24 bases in between. Germline V gene data show CDR1 as SNHLY and CDR2 as FYNNEI. This TCR was sampled from a female donor over 55 with stage I lung adenocarcinoma. Sequenced here: peripheral blood, sampled before any cancer treatment. The chain couples TRBV2 to TRBJ1-2; D possibly corresponds to TRBD1 (5 bases). Written as DNA, the CDR3 is TGTGCCAGCTTTCGCGACGCCCCAGGGTTTAAGAACTATGGCTACACCTTC. This gives the protein CASFRDAPGFKNYGYTF.